These 17 T cell receptor beta chains share one sample of origin, sequenced in a study of post-analysis software for immune sequencing data. TCR beta libraries were prepared from cDNA with unique molecular identifiers. TCRdb processed the PCR reads anew with MiXCR; each CDR3 protein has one entry. Of approximately 630,000 distinct CDR3 sequences in the sample, approximately 59% were seen once. No antigens are known for them. Whole-study results and caveats: Comparison of patients with controls showed five TRBV segments more frequent in patients, TRBV5-6, TRBV5-1 and TRBV20-1 among them.

Sequenced input: blood. These receptors were collected from a girl aged 2-10 years with multiple sclerosis.

The rearrangement uses TRBV11-2 and TRBJ2-2, with a possible D match to TRBD1 (5 bases). V was shortened by 0 bases and J by 5 bases, with 7 bases between the two germline ends. CDR1 SGHAT and CDR2 FQNNGV come from the germline V gene. The CDR3 covers 14 residues. The CDR3 DNA is TGTGCCAGCAGCTTAGAGGGGCCTACCGGGGAGCTGTTTTTT. It specifies CASSLEGPTGELFF.

The chain carries TRBV29-1 and TRBJ2-7; 8 nucleotides agree with TRBD1. Germline V gene data show CDR1 as SQVTM and CDR2 as ANQGSEA. J lost 4 bases, V lost 2 bases, and 10 bases had no gene match. The CDR3 is 15 residues long. CDR3 nucleotide sequence: TGCAGCGTTGAAAGACAGGGGTCCGAATTTTACGAGCAGTACTTC. As protein: CSVERQGSEFYEQYF.

The rearrangement joins TRBV7-2 to TRBJ2-3, with TRBD2 identical over 7 bases. V lost 3 bases to trimming and J lost 5 bases; unmatched junction nucleotides: 8. This CDR3 spans 15 amino acids. Germline V lookup: CDR1 SGHTA, CDR2 FQGNSA. CDR3: CASSLALGGIDTQYF. CDR3 coding DNA: TGTGCCAGCAGCTTGGCGCTGGGGGGGATAGATACGCAGTATTTT.

The CDR3: CASSVTSGSYEQYF. In DNA form, the CDR3 reads TGTGCCAGCAGCGTCACTAGCGGGAGCTACGAGCAGTACTTC. The chain combines TRBV7-3 with TRBJ2-7; 11 bases align to TRBD2. Germline V lookup: CDR1 SGHTA, CDR2 FQGTGA. CDR3 size: 14 residues. Trimming removed 5 bases from V and 3 bases from J; junction bases left unmatched: 3.

The chain joins TRBV9 to TRBJ1-2, with D uncertain. Germline loops: CDR1 SGDLS, CDR2 YYNGEE. The V gene lost 3 bases and the J gene lost 11 bases, with 14 bases spanning the gap. This CDR3 region has 12 residues. CDR3 nucleotides: TGTGCCAGCAGCGAAGCATTCACGGGATACACCTTC. Amino acid sequence: CASSEAFTGYTF.

The J gene is TRBJ1-2, the V gene TRBV7-2; possibly TRBD1 for D (5 bases). The germline V gene has CDR1 SGHTA and CDR2 FQGNSA. Trimming shortened V by 5 bases and J by 6 bases, and 13 bases separated the two germline ends. The CDR3 has 13 residues. The CDR3 nucleotides are TGTGCCAGCAGCCCCTGGACACCCGATGGCTACACCTTC. Its protein is CASSPWTPDGYTF. Looking up the rest from reference TRBV7-2 and TRBJ1-2 gives the full variable domain: GAGVSQSPSNKVTEKGKDVELRCDPISGHTALYWYRQSLGQGLEFLIYFQGNSAPDKSGLPSDRFSAERTGGSVSTLTIQRTQQEDSAVYLCASSPWTPDGYTFGSGTRLTVV.

The gene calls are TRBV7-9 and TRBJ1-1, with 8 positions matching TRBD1. J gave up 3 bases and V 3 bases, and 12 bases lay outside the gene matches. The CDR3 sequence is 17 residues long. Germline V gene lookup returns CDR1 SEHNR and CDR2 FQNEAQ (reference sequence). The CDR3 loop reads CASSFSIRGPEDTEAFF. In DNA form, the CDR3 reads TGTGCCAGCAGCTTTTCAATCAGGGGGCCCGAAGACACTGAAGCTTTCTTT.

J is TRBJ2-7 and V is TRBV10-3; the D gene is possibly TRBD2 (6 bases). Trimming took off 2 bases at V and 5 bases at J, with 16 bases between the two ends. The CDR3 runs to 15 residues. The germline CDR1 and CDR2 sequences are ENHRY and SYGVKD. CDR3 sequence: CAISETGDRGNEQYF. As DNA, the CDR3 is TGTGCCATCAGTGAGACCGGGGACCGGGGGAACGAGCAGTACTTC.

The rearrangement joins TRBV20-1 to TRBJ2-1, with a weak D call TRBD2 (6 bases). The V gene's germline CDR1 is DFQATT and CDR2 SNEGSKA (reference sequence). The V and J ends lost 2 bases and 7 bases respectively, with 15 bases between them. The CDR3 is 14 residues long. The CDR3 sequence: CSARRGRWMNEQFF. DNA for the CDR3: TGCAGTGCTAGACGTGGGAGGTGGATGAATGAGCAGTTCTTC.

This clonotype occurred a few times. The chain employs TRBV5-8 and TRBJ2-1; D unresolved. Looked up from germline, CDR1 is SGHTS and CDR2 is YDEGEE. The CDR3 runs 16 residues. V was cut by 1 base and J by 9 bases, with 20 bases left in between. The CDR3 coding sequence is TGTGCCAGCAGCTTGTCGATTCGAAAGGGTTTAGGTGAGCAGTTCTTC. Its protein is CASSLSIRKGLGEQFF. Drawing the rest from reference TRBV5-8 and TRBJ2-1, the complete variable domain is EAGVTQSPTHLIKTRGQQATLRCSPISGHTSVYWYQQALGLGLQFLLWYDEGEERNRGNFPPRFSGRQFPNYSSELNVNALELEDSALYLCASSLSIRKGLGEQFFGPGTRLTVL.

This chain joins TRBV7-9 and TRBJ2-1; D not resolved. The CDR3 sequence is 13 residues long. The germline V gene encodes CDR1 SEHNR and CDR2 FQNEAQ (reference sequence). V lost 4 bases, J lost 2 bases, and 6 bases lay in between. The CDR3 DNA is TGTGCCAGCAGCTCTAGTACCTACAATGAGCAGTTCTTC. This codes for CASSSSTYNEQFF.

The J gene is TRBJ2-7, the V gene TRBV7-2; tentatively, D is TRBD2 (6 bases). Trimming removed 5 bases at V and 3 bases at J, with 14 bases between. Germline V gene data show CDR1 as SGHTA and CDR2 as FQGNSA. The CDR3 runs to 14 residues. The CDR3 protein is CASSTTGGGYEQYF. CDR3 nucleotide sequence: TGTGCCAGCAGCACAACCGGGGGAGGCTACGAGCAGTACTTC.

The rearrangement links TRBV11-2 to TRBJ2-4, with 10 bases that match TRBD2. Germline CDR1 and CDR2: SGHAT and FQNNGV. The junction had 5 bases not matched to a gene; V was cut back by 3 bases and J by 0 bases. The CDR3 consists of 17 residues. The CDR3 region is CASSFPGLAEAKNIQYF. The CDR3 coding sequence is TGTGCCAGCAGCTTCCCCGGACTAGCGGAAGCCAAAAACATTCAGTACTTC.

The J gene is TRBJ2-4, the V gene TRBV13; D is unresolved. The CDR3 spans 14 residues. The V gene lost 0 bases and the J gene lost 13 bases, with 16 bases spanning the gap. The germline V gene encodes CDR1 PRHDT and CDR2 FYEKMQ (reference sequence). The CDR3 protein is CASSLGGEHNEQYF. CDR3 sequence (DNA): TGTGCCAGCAGCTTAGGGGGCGAACACAATGAGCAGTACTTC. Based on the CDR3 plus reference TRBV13 and TRBJ2-4, the full variable domain is AAGVIQSPRHLIKEKRETATLKCYPIPRHDTVYWYQQGPGQDPQFLISFYEKMQSDKGSIPDRFSAQQFSDYHSELNMSSLELGDSALYFCASSLGGEHNEQYFGAGTRLSVL.

This clonotype has just one count. V is TRBV5-1 and J is TRBJ2-3; D is possibly TRBD1 (6 bases). The V gene lost 3 bases and the J gene lost 4 bases, with 12 bases spanning the gap. CDR3 size: 14 residues. Germline CDR1 is SGHRS and CDR2 is YFSETQ. The chain's CDR3 is CASSSDRPADTQYF. Written as DNA, the CDR3 is TGCGCCAGCAGCTCCGACAGGCCCGCAGATACGCAGTATTTT.

This chain connects TRBV12-3 or TRBV12-4 to TRBJ2-7, with D perhaps TRBD1 or TRBD2 (5 bases each). Near its end, the DNA agrees better with TRBJ2-5, so the J call may be wrong. This CDR3 spans 13 amino acids. In DNA, the CDR3 is TGTGCCAGCAGCCCGCGTGGGGGAAAGACCCAGTACTTC. Translating it yields CASSPRGGKTQYF.

V is TRBV20-1 and J is TRBJ2-2; weak D call: TRBD2 (6 bases). Trimming pared 4 bases from V and 4 bases from J, leaving 16 bases between. This CDR3 comprises 15 residues. Germline assignment: CDR1 DFQATT and CDR2 SNEGSKA (reference sequence). CDR3 region: CSAKGGGVVTGELFF. CDR3 in DNA: TGCAGTGCTAAAGGAGGAGGGGTGGTCACCGGGGAGCTGTTTTTT.